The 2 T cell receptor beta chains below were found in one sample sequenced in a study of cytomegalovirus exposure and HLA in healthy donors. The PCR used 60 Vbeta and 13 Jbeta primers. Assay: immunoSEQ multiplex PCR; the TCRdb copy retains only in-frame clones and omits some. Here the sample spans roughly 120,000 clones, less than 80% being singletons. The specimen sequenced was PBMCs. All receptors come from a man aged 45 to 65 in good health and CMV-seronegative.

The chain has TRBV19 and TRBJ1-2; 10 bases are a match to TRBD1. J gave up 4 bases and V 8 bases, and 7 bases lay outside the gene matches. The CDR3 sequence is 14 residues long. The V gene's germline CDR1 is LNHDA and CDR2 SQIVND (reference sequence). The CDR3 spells CASFGTGVTYGYTF. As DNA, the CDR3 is TGTGCCAGTTTCGGGACAGGGGTTACCTATGGCTACACCTTC.

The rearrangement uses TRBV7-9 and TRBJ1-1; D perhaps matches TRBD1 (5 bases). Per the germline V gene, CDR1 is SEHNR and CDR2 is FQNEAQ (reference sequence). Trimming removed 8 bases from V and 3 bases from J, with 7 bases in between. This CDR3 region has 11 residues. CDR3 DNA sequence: TGTGCCAGCGCCAGGGACACTGAAGCTTTCTTT. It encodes CASARDTEAFF.